These 21 T cell receptor beta chains were sequenced from one sample in a study of cytomegalovirus exposure and HLA in healthy donors. The table came from immunoSEQ multiplex PCR; TCRdb's copy has only in-frame clones and leaves some out. The table has roughly 260,000 clones, just under 90% seen once; the top ten hold 2% to 3%. Sequencing used PBMCs. The receptors originated from a young man in good health and CMV-seronegative.

This chain uses TRBV7-2 with TRBJ2-5; D remains unclear. In germline, CDR1 is SGHTA, CDR2 FQGNSA. Trimming stripped 3 bases from V and 2 bases from J, with 13 bases between. The length of the CDR3 is 15 residues. The CDR3 sequence: CASSFFGLGQETQYF. CDR3 nucleotides: TGTGCCAGCAGCTTCTTCGGTCTCGGGCAAGAGACCCAGTACTTC.

The CDR3 spells CASSSQGGVPEAFF. CDR3 nucleotides: TGTGCCAGCAGTTCCCAGGGGGGTGTACCTGAAGCTTTCTTT. J is TRBJ1-1 and V is TRBV27; 7 bases line up with TRBD1. With V trimmed by 4 bases and J by 6 bases, 8 bases remained unmatched. This CDR3 is built from 14 residues. Germline lookup yields CDR1 MNHEY and CDR2 SMNVEV (reference sequence).

J is TRBJ2-1 and V is TRBV5-1, with 9 bases fitting TRBD2. Germline V gene data show CDR1 as SGHRS and CDR2 as YFSETQ. With 2 bases clipped from V and 6 bases from J, the junction kept 6 bases outside the gene matches. This CDR3 spans 15 amino acids. The CDR3, as DNA: TGCGCCAGCAGCTTCGGTAGCGGGAGTATCAATGAGCAGTTCTTC. Protein: CASSFGSGSINEQFF.

This sequence joins TRBV6-1 and TRBJ2-7; 7 bases match TRBD1. The V and J ends lost 5 bases and 6 bases, in that order; junction bases with no gene match: 10. The V gene's germline CDR1 is MNHNS and CDR2 SASEGT. This CDR3 has 14 residues. The CDR3 sequence is CASSIRDRDPEQYF. The CDR3 nucleotides are TGTGCCAGCAGTATCCGAGACAGGGACCCCGAGCAGTACTTC.

The chain combines TRBV19 with TRBJ1-4; 9 positions match TRBD1. Germline values: CDR1 LNHDA, CDR2 SQIVND (reference sequence). The CDR3 is made up of 13 amino acids. Unmatched junction bases numbered 6, after V lost 8 bases and J lost 8 bases. CDR3 sequence reads: CASRVGQGEKLFF. The CDR3 nucleotides read TGTGCCAGTCGTGTCGGACAGGGGGAAAAACTGTTTTTT.

The rearrangement joins TRBV7-6 to TRBJ2-7, with 9 bases that match TRBD1. Germline V lookup: CDR1 SGHVS, CDR2 FNYEAQ. This CDR3 is built from 15 residues. V shed 5 bases and J 4 bases; nucleotides not matched to a gene: 9. The CDR3 spells CASSPVDRGPYEQYF. CDR3 bases: TGTGCCAGCAGCCCGGTGGACAGGGGTCCATACGAGCAGTACTTC.

J is TRBJ2-4 and V is TRBV2; the D gene is possibly TRBD2 (6 bases). Trimming cost V 3 bases and J 10 bases, with 10 bases left between them. Germline V lookup: CDR1 SNHLY, CDR2 FYNNEI. CDR3 length: 12 amino acids. This CDR3 reads CASSDYGGIQYF. The CDR3 bases are TGTGCCAGCAGTGACTACGGAGGGATTCAGTACTTC.

The rearrangement joins TRBV10-3 to TRBJ2-2; 8 bases fit TRBD2. Losses at the gene ends were 6 bases for V and 5 bases for J; bases not matched to a gene: 14. The CDR3 length is 17 residues. Germline V gene data show CDR1 as ENHRY and CDR2 as SYGVKD. The CDR3 coding sequence is TGTGCCATCAGGGGCCGCTACGCGGGGGGTTTAACCGGGGAGCTGTTTTTT. It codes for CAIRGRYAGGLTGELFF.

The rearrangement joins TRBV15 to TRBJ2-2; TRBD2 might be the D (6 bases). V was shortened by 0 bases and J by 5 bases, with 13 bases between the two germline ends. Germline V gene lookup returns CDR1 LNHNV and CDR2 YYDKDF (reference sequence). This CDR3 comprises 16 residues. CDR3 nucleotide sequence: TGTGCCACCAGCAGAGATACACTAGCAAGGACCGGGGAGCTGTTTTTT. Residues: CATSRDTLARTGELFF.

V usage is TRBV29-1 and J usage is TRBJ1-1; D perhaps matches TRBD1 (6 bases). The V end lost 0 bases, the J end lost 7 bases, and 9 bases lay between the germline ends. Germline V lookup: CDR1 SQVTM, CDR2 ANQGSEA. The CDR3 has 12 residues. CDR3 bases: TGCAGCGTTGAAGAAGTAGGGGGTGAAGCTTTCTTT. Translating gives CSVEEVGGEAFF. Variable domain in full (rest from reference TRBV29-1 and TRBJ1-1): SAVISQKPSRDICQRGTSLTIQCQVDSQVTMMFWYRQQPGQSLTLIATANQGSEATYESGFVIDKFPISRPNLTFSTLTVSNMSPEDSSIYLCSVEEVGGEAFFGQGTRLTVV.

This clone was seen more than once but under ten times. This chain links TRBV7-9 with TRBJ2-7; the D is unclear. Germline CDR1 SEHNR, CDR2 FQNEAQ (reference sequence). V lost 2 bases and J 0 bases, leaving 8 bases between the germline ends. The CDR3 totals 14 residues. The CDR3 nucleotides read TGTGCCAGCAGCTTAAGTCTCGGCTCCTACGAGCAGTACTTC. This gives the protein CASSLSLGSYEQYF.

The chain joins TRBV18 to TRBJ1-1; TRBD1 might be the D (6 bases). V gave up 3 bases and J gave up 0 bases, with 11 bases separating them. Per the germline V gene, CDR1 is KGHSH and CDR2 is LQKENI. This CDR3 contains 15 residues. CDR3 nucleotides: TGTGCCAGCTCACCCGGACAGCTAATGAACACTGAAGCTTTCTTT. Amino acids: CASSPGQLMNTEAFF.

The rearrangement uses TRBV7-8 and TRBJ1-4, with D tentatively TRBD1 (5 bases). The CDR3 is 13 amino acids. V was clipped by 5 bases and J by 15 bases, with 19 bases between them. Germline assignment: CDR1 SGHVS and CDR2 FQNEAQ. The CDR3 DNA reads TGTGCCAGCAGCCTACATACCGGGGGAGTCGTGTTTTTT. Translated: CASSLHTGGVVFF.

As DNA, the CDR3 is TGTGCCAGCAGTGAAGGGTTCAGGGAAAATACGCAGTATTTT. Amino acids: CASSEGFRENTQYF. This chain connects TRBV2 to TRBJ2-3, with D perhaps matching TRBD1 (5 bases). CDR1 and CDR2 from the germline V gene are SNHLY and FYNNEI. V was trimmed by 1 base and J by 7 bases, leaving 12 bases between them. The CDR3 consists of 14 residues.

The chain recombines TRBV15 with TRBJ2-1; tentatively, D is TRBD2 (7 bases). V was pared by 5 bases and J by 5 bases, with 16 bases between. The CDR3 totals 15 residues. Germline CDR1 reads LNHNV; CDR2 reads YYDKDF (reference sequence). CDR3 coding DNA: TGTGCCACCAGCCTCAAGGGGGGGACTAACAATGAGCAGTTCTTC. Its protein product is CATSLKGGTNNEQFF.

The genes are TRBV28 and TRBJ1-5; D possibly corresponds to TRBD1 (6 bases). Trimming pared 6 bases from V and 6 bases from J, leaving 15 bases between. The CDR3 is made up of 14 amino acids. Germline V gene sequence: CDR1 MDHEN, CDR2 SYDVKM. The CDR3 DNA follows: TGTGCCAGCAGCTTCCTCAGGGGACCTCAGCCCCAGCATTTT. It is translated as CASSFLRGPQPQHF.

The V call is TRBV4-3, the J call TRBJ1-2; D might be TRBD1 (5 bases). Per the germline V gene, CDR1 is LGHNA and CDR2 is YSLEER. V gave up 8 bases and J gave up 4 bases, with 14 bases separating them. There are 13 residues in the CDR3. The CDR3 loop reads CASGRDSGYGYTF. CDR3 nucleotide sequence: TGCGCCAGCGGCAGGGATTCCGGCTATGGCTACACCTTC.

The J gene is TRBJ2-5, the V gene TRBV14, with TRBD2 matching over 7 bases. Germline assignment: CDR1 SGHDN and CDR2 FVKESK. J lost 4 bases, V lost 1 base, and 9 bases had no gene match. The CDR3 loop spans 16 amino acids. CDR3 DNA sequence: TGTGCCAGCAGCCAAGGAAGGGCGGCTAGCGGAGAGACCCAGTACTTC. Residues: CASSQGRAASGETQYF. The full variable domain, in which reference TRBV14 and TRBJ2-5 provide the parts outside the CDR3, is EAGVTQFPSHSVIEKGQTVTLRCDPISGHDNLYWYRRVMGKEIKFLLHFVKESKQDESGMPNNRFLAERTGGTYSTLKVQPAELEDSGVYFCASSQGRAASGETQYFGPGTRLLVL.

The gene calls are TRBV4-1 and TRBJ2-7; perhaps TRBD1 as D (5 bases). CDR3 length: 15 residues. V lost 1 base, J lost 0 bases, and 10 bases lay in between. Germline CDR1 and CDR2: MGHRA and YSYEKL. CDR3 in DNA: TGCGCCAGCAGCCAAGGACAGACAACCTCCTACGAGCAGTACTTC. This translates into CASSQGQTTSYEQYF.

The chain employs TRBV27 and TRBJ1-1; D not resolved. CDR3 length: 12 residues. Deletions cut 10 bases from V and 1 base from J, with 10 bases between. Germline CDR1 MNHEY, CDR2 SMNVEV (reference sequence). The CDR3 coding sequence is TGTGCCACGGGAGGAGCGAACACTGAAGCTTTCTTT. Its protein is CATGGANTEAFF.

This rearrangement joins TRBV5-1 to TRBJ1-1; 7 bases line up with TRBD1. The length of the CDR3 is 16 residues. J lost 1 base, V lost 0 bases, and 6 bases had no gene match. Germline V CDR1 and CDR2: SGHRS, YFSETQ. The chain's CDR3 is CASSLGSGGSNTEAFF. CDR3 nucleotide sequence: TGCGCCAGCAGCTTGGGGTCAGGGGGGTCGAACACTGAAGCTTTCTTT.